One sample yielded the 26 T cell receptor beta chains listed below, sequenced in a study of lymphopenia after photon versus proton radiotherapy. Clones were read by immunoSEQ multiplex PCR, and TCRdb kept only the in-frame ones, dropping some. This sample has 25,000 to 35,000 clones, with roughly nine tenths found just once. The input for sequencing was peripheral blood, taken from a patient treated with proton-based radiotherapy. The receptor source for this set is a woman in her seventies with pancreatic cancer. Some clones in this sample may be carry-over from other donors' samples.

V is TRBV5-1 and J is TRBJ1-2; 8 bases match TRBD1. V gave up 0 bases and J gave up 8 bases; unmatched junction bases: 9. The germline V gene encodes CDR1 SGHRS and CDR2 YFSETQ. This CDR3 spans 15 amino acids. CDR3 amino acids: CASSLEVGQARGYTF. The CDR3 DNA is TGCGCCAGCAGCTTGGAGGTGGGACAGGCAAGAGGCTACACCTTC.

This chain uses TRBV19 with TRBJ1-2; the D is unclear. The CDR3 spans 12 residues. Trimming removed 5 bases from V and 5 bases from J, with 9 bases in between. CDR1 and CDR2 from the germline V gene are LNHDA and SQIVND (reference sequence). The CDR3 loop reads CASSVGWYGYTF. CDR3 sequence (DNA): TGTGCCAGTAGTGTCGGGTGGTATGGCTACACCTTC.

This rearrangement joins TRBV7-6 to TRBJ1-3; 7 bases are shared with TRBD1. Looked up from germline, CDR1 is SGHVS and CDR2 is FNYEAQ. Unmatched junction bases numbered 5, after V lost 0 bases and J lost 6 bases. The CDR3 is 15 residues long. The CDR3 loop is CASSLAGTVENTIYF. The CDR3 coding sequence is TGTGCCAGCAGCTTAGCCGGGACAGTAGAAAACACCATATATTTT.

The chain employs TRBV18 and TRBJ2-5; 10 positions agree with TRBD2. The V gene end was trimmed by 3 bases and the J gene end by 11 bases; junction bases not matched to a gene: 9. The CDR3 has 14 residues. Germline lookup yields CDR1 KGHSH and CDR2 LQKENI. The CDR3 DNA reads as TGTGCCAGCTCACCGTACGCAGCGGGAGGGGAGCAGTACTTC. Translated, it gives CASSPYAAGGEQYF.

V is TRBV28 and J is TRBJ2-3; 11 bases agree with TRBD2. The V segment lost 3 bases and the J segment 5 bases; nucleotides outside the gene matches: 13. CDR1 MDHEN and CDR2 SYDVKM come from the germline V gene. This CDR3 is 18 amino acids long. The CDR3 DNA is TGTGCCAGCAGTTTGCCGACGCGTAGCGGGAGGGCGGTAGATACGCAGTATTTT. Its translation is CASSLPTRSGRAVDTQYF.

The gene calls are TRBV28 and TRBJ2-7; 9 bases match TRBD1. V dropped 6 bases and J dropped 4; count of bases not matched to a gene: 10. The germline V gene encodes CDR1 MDHEN and CDR2 SYDVKM. This CDR3 region has 15 residues. The CDR3 DNA reads TGTGCCAGCAGCACCACAGGGGGCATAGTTTACGAGCAGTACTTC. Its translation: CASSTTGGIVYEQYF.

This clone occurred once. This chain connects TRBV2 to TRBJ2-5; D unresolved. The CDR3 extends over 15 amino acids. CDR1 SNHLY and CDR2 FYNNEI come from the germline V gene. V lost 3 bases, J lost 6 bases, and 17 bases lay in between. CDR3 DNA: TGTGCCAGCAGTGAGCTCCGGGCCTGGGATCAGACCCAGTACTTC. This translates into CASSELRAWDQTQYF.

This chain joins TRBV28 and TRBJ1-1, with no clear D. The CDR3 covers 14 residues. The V gene lost 3 bases and the J gene lost 0 bases, with 8 bases spanning the gap. Germline CDR1 MDHEN, CDR2 SYDVKM. The CDR3 nucleotides are TGTGCCAGCAGTTTTGGCAGAGTGAACACTGAAGCTTTCTTT. Its protein product is CASSFGRVNTEAFF.

The V call is TRBV14, the J call TRBJ2-3; 8 nucleotides align to TRBD2. Germline trimming cut 6 bases from V and 3 bases from J; bases unmatched to any gene: 5. Germline values: CDR1 SGHDN, CDR2 FVKESK. This CDR3 contains 14 residues. This chain's CDR3 is CASRELAATDTQYF. The DNA of the CDR3 is TGTGCCAGCAGAGAACTAGCGGCTACAGATACGCAGTATTTT.

This chain links TRBV30 with TRBJ1-1; D is perhaps TRBD1 (6 bases). The ends were cut back, 4 bases at V and 1 base at J, with 19 bases in the middle. CDR3 length equals 16 residues. CDR1 is GTSNPN and CDR2 is SVGIG in the germline V gene (reference sequence). CDR3 amino acids: CAWMGGAQGQNTEAFF. The CDR3 DNA follows: TGTGCCTGGATGGGCGGCGCACAGGGTCAGAACACTGAAGCTTTCTTT.

The V gene is TRBV20-1, the J gene TRBJ1-1; TRBD1 aligns across 7 bases. Germline V gives CDR1 DFQATT, CDR2 SNEGSKA (reference sequence). The trim removed 6 bases at V and 8 bases at J, leaving 3 bases unmatched. The CDR3 consists of 10 residues. The CDR3 loop reads CSAPDREAFF. CDR3 in DNA: TGCAGTGCGCCGGACAGGGAAGCTTTCTTT.

The V call is TRBV29-1, the J call TRBJ2-3; TRBD2 agrees at 8 bases. Germline CDR1 and CDR2: SQVTM and ANQGSEA. Unmatched junction bases numbered 6, after V lost 2 bases and J lost 2 bases. The CDR3 runs 15 residues. The CDR3 spells CSVESGAGATDTQYF. CDR3 in DNA: TGCAGCGTTGAATCGGGAGCGGGAGCCACAGATACGCAGTATTTT.

As regards this clone: This CDR3 is also generated by other DNA sequences in the sample. This chain links TRBV19 with TRBJ2-2; D may be TRBD1 (6 bases). Trimming pared 1 base from V and 6 bases from J, leaving 9 bases between. From germline, CDR1 is LNHDA and CDR2 SQIVND (reference sequence). The CDR3 is 14 amino acids. CDR3 in DNA: TGTGCCAGTAGTATAGGAGGGGGTCCCGGGGAGCTGTTTTTT. It translates to CASSIGGGPGELFF.

The chain carries TRBV5-1 and TRBJ2-1; 16 bases match TRBD2. J gave up 7 bases and V 0 bases, and 7 bases lay outside the gene matches. This CDR3 has 18 amino acids. Looked up from germline, CDR1 is SGHRS and CDR2 is YFSETQ. The DNA for the CDR3 is TGCGCCAGCAGCTTGGCCCCGGGACTAGCGGGAGGGGGTAATGAGCAGTTCTTC. Amino acid sequence: CASSLAPGLAGGGNEQFF. The whole variable domain, remainder taken from reference TRBV5-1 and TRBJ2-1, is KAGVTQTPRYLIKTRGQQVTLSCSPISGHRSVSWYQQTPGQGLQFLFEYFSETQRNKGNFPGRFSGRQFSNSRSEMNVSTLELGDSALYLCASSLAPGLAGGGNEQFFGPGTRLTVL.

This rearrangement joins TRBV7-2 to TRBJ2-3; D is uncertain. The CDR3 loop spans 12 amino acids. V was shortened by 3 bases and J by 7 bases, with 8 bases between the two germline ends. Per the germline V gene, CDR1 is SGHTA and CDR2 is FQGNSA. CDR3 residues: CASSFYGNTQYF. As DNA, the CDR3 is TGTGCCAGCAGCTTTTATGGAAATACGCAGTATTTT.

The chain carries TRBV7-2 and TRBJ1-1; unclear D gene. Germline CDR1 is SGHTA and CDR2 is FQGNSA. V was trimmed by 3 bases and J by 8 bases, leaving 10 bases between them. The CDR3 loop spans 12 amino acids. CDR3 nucleotides: TGTGCCAGCAGCTTCTCCCCGGTCGAAGCTTTCTTT. Its translation is CASSFSPVEAFF.

This chain uses TRBV5-1 with TRBJ1-1; 9 bases align to TRBD1. This CDR3 region has 15 residues. J lost 1 base, V lost 7 bases, and 8 bases had no gene match. Germline values: CDR1 SGHRS, CDR2 YFSETQ. The CDR3, as DNA: TGCGCCAGCGAAACAGGGGGCGCGAAGAACACTGAAGCTTTCTTT. Its protein product is CASETGGAKNTEAFF.

This clone was detected a few times. CDR3 amino acids: CASSRTNTEAFF. In DNA form, the CDR3 reads TGTGCCAGCAGCCGGACGAACACTGAAGCTTTCTTT. The V gene is TRBV7-9, the J gene TRBJ1-1, with no clear D. This CDR3 spans 12 amino acids. V was cut by 5 bases and J by 1 base, with 5 bases left in between. Looked up from germline, CDR1 is SEHNR and CDR2 is FQNEAQ (reference sequence).

V usage is TRBV7-9 and J usage is TRBJ2-3; no clear D. Germline assignment: CDR1 SEHNR and CDR2 FQNEAQ (reference sequence). The CDR3 consists of 14 residues. Trimming took 5 bases from V and 3 from J, leaving 12 bases between them. DNA for the CDR3: TGTGCCAGCAGCCCTCGAACGTTGACAGATACGCAGTATTTT. This encodes CASSPRTLTDTQYF. Full variable domain (rest looked up from reference TRBV7-9 and TRBJ2-3): DTGVSQNPRHKITKRGQNVTFRCDPISEHNRLYWYRQTLGQGPEFLTYFQNEAQLEKSRLLSDRFSAERPKGSFSTLEIQRTEQGDSAMYLCASSPRTLTDTQYFGPGTRLTVL.

The genes are TRBV7-8 and TRBJ2-6, with unresolved D. The CDR3 is made up of 18 amino acids. Trimming took off 5 bases at V and 1 base at J, with 18 bases between the two ends. Germline V CDR1 and CDR2: SGHVS, FQNEAQ. The CDR3 nucleotides read TGTGCCAGCAGCCAACTCTTACCTGGTTCTTCTGGGGCCAACGTCCTGACTTTC. Translation gives CASSQLLPGSSGANVLTF.

This clone has only a few counts. The chain employs TRBV27 and TRBJ1-2; 9 positions agree with TRBD1. V lost 5 bases and J lost 8; bases outside the gene matches: 6. Germline CDR1 and CDR2: MNHEY and SMNVEV (reference sequence). The CDR3 has 13 residues. The CDR3 spells CASSLTGGYGYTF. For the CDR3, the DNA is TGTGCCAGCAGTCTGACAGGGGGATACGGCTACACCTTC.

The chain combines TRBV5-1 with TRBJ1-6; TRBD1 might be the D (5 bases). Looked up from germline, CDR1 is SGHRS and CDR2 is YFSETQ. V lost 1 base, J lost 0 bases, and 11 bases lay in between. The length of the CDR3 is 17 residues. The CDR3 sequence: CASSLKGQSSYNSPLHF. In DNA, the CDR3 is TGCGCCAGCAGCTTGAAGGGGCAGAGCTCCTATAATTCACCCCTCCACTTT.

The CDR3 sequence: CSAQPRQGYEQYF. The CDR3 coding sequence is TGCAGCGCCCAACCGCGACAGGGCTACGAGCAGTACTTC. The chain recombines TRBV29-1 with TRBJ2-7, with TRBD1 matching 7 bases. The V gene's germline CDR1 is SQVTM and CDR2 ANQGSEA. This CDR3 region has 13 residues. The V and J ends lost 7 bases and 3 bases, in that order; junction bases with no gene match: 9.

The genes are TRBV19 and TRBJ1-2; unclear D gene. V was trimmed by 6 bases and J by 0 bases, leaving 8 bases between them. Germline assignment: CDR1 LNHDA and CDR2 SQIVND (reference sequence). This CDR3 comprises 13 residues. The CDR3 bases are TGTGCCAGTAGGCCAGGAGCTAACTATGGCTACACCTTC. It yields the protein CASRPGANYGYTF. Full variable domain (outside the CDR3, taken from reference TRBV19 and TRBJ1-2): DGGITQSPKYLFRKEGQNVTLSCEQNLNHDAMYWYRQDPGQGLRLIYYSQIVNDFQKGDIAEGYSVSREKKESFPLTVTSAQKNPTAFYLCASRPGANYGYTFGSGTRLTVV.

V usage is TRBV4-1 and J usage is TRBJ2-7; TRBD2 aligns across 11 bases. The CDR3 is 16 amino acids. The germline V gene encodes CDR1 MGHRA and CDR2 YSYEKL. V was pared by 0 bases and J by 0 bases, with 1 base of the junction left unmatched. CDR3 coding DNA: TGCGCCAGCAGCCAAGATACTAGCGGGAGCTCCTACGAGCAGTACTTC. Its protein is CASSQDTSGSSYEQYF.

The gene calls are TRBV14 and TRBJ2-1, with 9 nucleotides matching TRBD2. Per germline, CDR1 SGHDN and CDR2 FVKESK. V dropped 1 base and J dropped 4; count of bases not matched to a gene: 5. The CDR3 runs to 16 residues. The CDR3 reads CASSQVLTSGYNEQFF. The CDR3 nucleotides are TGTGCCAGCAGCCAAGTCTTGACTAGCGGTTACAATGAGCAGTTCTTC.